This T cell receptor (beta chain) was identified during a study of T cell responses to AZD1222 COVID-19 vaccine. V lost 7 bases to trimming and J lost 5 bases; unmatched junction nucleotides: 11. The germline gives CDR1 GTSNPN, CDR2 SVGIG (reference sequence). The CDR3 sequence is 14 residues long. Study conclusions and caveats: A rise in Spike-specific TCR breadth and depth followed two AZD1222 doses.

Profiled with immunoSEQ multiplex PCR; TCRdb holds only in-frame clones, not every one. The sample contains roughly 140,000 clones, around 88% of which appear only once. This clone has only a few counts. Antigen specificity is unknown. The chain joins TRBV30 to TRBJ2-3; 8 positions agree with TRBD2. The source was peripheral blood, collected on day 0 of MenACWY control vaccination. The sequence was collected from an adult in good health. Here the CDR3 DNA reads TGTGCCTCCACCGGGGGGGCCTCGAGAGATACGCAGTATTTT. Translated, it gives CASTGGASRDTQYF.